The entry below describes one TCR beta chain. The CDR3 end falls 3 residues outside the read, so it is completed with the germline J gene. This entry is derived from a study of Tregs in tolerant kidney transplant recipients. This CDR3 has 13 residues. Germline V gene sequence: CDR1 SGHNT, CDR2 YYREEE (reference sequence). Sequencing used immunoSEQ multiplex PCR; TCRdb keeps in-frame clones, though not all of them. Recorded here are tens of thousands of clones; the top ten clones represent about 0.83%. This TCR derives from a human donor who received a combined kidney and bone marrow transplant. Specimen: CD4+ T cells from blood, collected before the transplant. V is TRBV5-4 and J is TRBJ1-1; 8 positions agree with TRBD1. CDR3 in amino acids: CASSFPDRGRAFF. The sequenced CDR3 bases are TGTGCCAGCAGCTTCCCCGACAGGGGTCGG.